The 5 T cell receptor beta chains in this list originate from one sample, sequenced in a study of siplizumab effects on memory and regulatory T cells. Libraries were prepared by immunoSEQ multiplex PCR; TCRdb keeps only in-frame clonotypes and omits some of them. The sample shows 85,000 to 130,000 clones, 85% to 95% of them seen only once. Material for sequencing was Tregs sorted from blood. These receptors were taken from a human donor in good health.

CDR3 coding DNA: TGTGCCAGCTCACCACCGTATCCTCTCGGGAAAGAGACCCAGTACTTC. This codes for CASSPPYPLGKETQYF. V is TRBV18 and J is TRBJ2-5, with D perhaps matching TRBD2 (5 bases). CDR1 KGHSH and CDR2 LQKENI come from the germline V gene. Between the trimmed V and J ends, which lost 0 bases and 3 bases, there was a span of 14 bases. The CDR3 spans 16 residues.

The chain uses TRBV7-3 and TRBJ2-2, with 9 bases fitting TRBD2. The CDR3 has 15 residues. Germline V gene lookup returns CDR1 SGHTA and CDR2 FQGTGA. V shed 6 bases, J shed 5 bases, and the junction held 7 bases outside the gene matches. CDR3 amino acids: CASRVAGEGTGELFF. In DNA, the CDR3 is TGTGCCAGCAGAGTAGCGGGGGAAGGAACCGGGGAGCTGTTTTTT. The full variable domain, with the rest looked up from reference TRBV7-3 and TRBJ2-2, is GAGVSQTPSNKVTEKGKYVELRCDPISGHTALYWYRQSLGQGPEFLIYFQGTGAADDSGLPNDRFFAVRPEGSVSTLKIQRTERGDSAVYLCASRVAGEGTGELFFGEGSRLTVL.

This sequence joins TRBV5-1 and TRBJ2-1; 13 nucleotides match TRBD2. CDR3 length equals 19 residues. The V gene's germline CDR1 is SGHRS and CDR2 YFSETQ. Trimming removed 4 bases from V and 2 bases from J; junction bases left unmatched: 12. CDR3 nucleotides: TGCGCCAGCAGCCCCACTAGCGGGGGGGCAATAGCTCCCTACAATGAGCAGTTCTTC. Translated: CASSPTSGGAIAPYNEQFF.

The rearrangement uses TRBV7-9 and TRBJ1-2; unclear D gene. The CDR3 length is 12 residues. V was cut by 3 bases and J by 6 bases, with 8 bases left in between. Germline lookup yields CDR1 SEHNR and CDR2 FQNEAQ (reference sequence). As DNA, the CDR3 is TGTGCCAGCAGCTTCCCCACTGATGGCTACACCTTC. Its protein is CASSFPTDGYTF.

This clone was observed once. The gene calls are TRBV27 and TRBJ2-1, with D possibly matching TRBD1 (5 bases). Looked up from germline, CDR1 is MNHEY and CDR2 is SMNVEV (reference sequence). The V gene lost 3 bases and the J gene lost 4 bases, with 7 bases spanning the gap. This CDR3 region has 13 residues. CDR3 nucleotide sequence: TGTGCCAGCAGTTTGAACAGGTACAATGAGCAGTTCTTC. It translates to CASSLNRYNEQFF.